This T cell receptor beta chain was documented in a study of cytomegalovirus exposure and HLA in healthy donors. Despite likely unrecorded immune exposures, the donors were nominally healthy at the time of sampling. Trimming took off 8 bases at V and 3 bases at J, with 11 bases between the two ends. The V gene's germline CDR1 is MNHEY and CDR2 SMNVEV (reference sequence). CDR3 length: 12 amino acids. With 60 Vbeta and 13 Jbeta primers, the PCR was carried out. TCRdb keeps only in-frame clones here, not all; method: immunoSEQ multiplex PCR. The sample comprises 150,000 to 200,000 clones, around 84% of which are singletons, and around 1.9% rests with the top ten.

The rearrangement joins TRBV27 to TRBJ2-7, with a tentative D call TRBD1 (6 bases). Material: PBMCs. The receptor was derived from a young man in good health and CMV-seronegative. CDR3 sequence reads: CASGQGSYEQYF. Written as DNA, the CDR3 is TGTGCCAGCGGCCAGGGGAGCTACGAGCAGTACTTC.